The 11 T cell receptor beta chains below were found in one sample sequenced in a study of blood T cell repertoires in COVID-19. Sequencing was performed with immunoSEQ multiplex PCR; in TCRdb, only in-frame clones are kept and a portion is missing. The sample holds about 300,000 clones; 85% to 90% are singletons and the top ten take roughly 1.3%. The specimen sequenced was peripheral blood. The receptors originated from a man between 65 and 79 years old with acute or convalescent COVID-19.

The chain is built from TRBV10-3 and TRBJ2-3, with a possible D match to TRBD2 (5 bases). CDR3 length equals 15 residues. Germline V gene lookup returns CDR1 ENHRY and CDR2 SYGVKD. V was shortened by 10 bases and J by 2 bases, with 19 bases between the two germline ends. DNA of the CDR3: TGTGCCAGTAAGATCGGGGAGACCTCCACAGATACGCAGTATTTT. It translates to CASKIGETSTDTQYF.

The chain employs TRBV7-2 and TRBJ2-4, with 7 bases identical to TRBD2. The CDR3 extends over 15 amino acids. J gave up 9 bases and V 2 bases, and 10 bases lay outside the gene matches. Germline V gene sequence: CDR1 SGHTA, CDR2 FQGNSA. The CDR3, as DNA: TGTGCCAGCAGCTTAAACCAGGCGGGAGCCGGCATTCAGTACTTC. Translated, it gives CASSLNQAGAGIQYF.

The V gene is TRBV7-2, the J gene TRBJ2-5, with 8 bases identical to TRBD2. J was trimmed by 4 bases and V by 5 bases; bases with no gene match: 6. Per germline, CDR1 SGHTA and CDR2 FQGNSA. This CDR3 contains 14 residues. Here the CDR3 DNA reads TGTGCCAGCAGCGCCGGGGGGGTAAGAGAGACCCAGTACTTC. This gives the protein CASSAGGVRETQYF.

The table lists this clone with a few counts. The rearrangement joins TRBV28 to TRBJ2-7, with 9 bases fitting TRBD1. This CDR3 has 15 amino acids. CDR1 is MDHEN, CDR2 SYDVKM, per germline. J lost 0 bases, V lost 6 bases, and 6 bases had no gene match. CDR3 loop: CASRDGTGSSYEQYF. Here the CDR3 DNA reads TGTGCCAGCAGGGACGGGACAGGGTCCTCCTACGAGCAGTACTTC.

A word on this clone: Sequence at one end of the junction differs from germline and may be a read error. V usage is TRBV6-1 and J usage is TRBJ1-1; 10 nucleotides line up with TRBD1. The germline V gene encodes CDR1 MNHNS and CDR2 SASEGT. This CDR3 comprises 15 residues. The DNA of the CDR3 is TGTGCCAGCAGTGACCCGGGACAGGGGCAGAGGGAGCTTCTCTTT. Protein: CASSDPGQGQRELLF.

The V call is TRBV7-2, the J call TRBJ2-3, with D possibly TRBD1 on 5 matching bases. Germline CDR1 reads SGHTA; CDR2 reads FQGNSA. CDR3 length equals 15 residues. Trimming cost V 1 base and J 1 base, with 9 bases left between them. The CDR3 is CASSLVWGGTDTQYF. CDR3 sequence (DNA): TGTGCCAGCAGCTTAGTTTGGGGCGGCACAGATACGCAGTATTTT. Drawing the rest from reference TRBV7-2 and TRBJ2-3, the complete variable domain is GAGVSQSPSNKVTEKGKDVELRCDPISGHTALYWYRQSLGQGLEFLIYFQGNSAPDKSGLPSDRFSAERTGGSVSTLTIQRTQQEDSAVYLCASSLVWGGTDTQYFGPGTRLTVL.

The V call is TRBV4-3, the J call TRBJ1-3; D possibly corresponds to TRBD1 (5 bases). V dropped 4 bases and J dropped 5 bases, with 15 bases sitting between them. From germline, CDR1 is LGHNA and CDR2 YSLEER. The CDR3 totals 15 residues. The CDR3 DNA reads as TGCGCCAGCAGCCGGCAGGGTAATGGACGAAACACCATATATTTT. This gives the protein CASSRQGNGRNTIYF.

The V call is TRBV14, the J call TRBJ2-5; TRBD2 matches at 9 bases. Germline CDR1 is SGHDN and CDR2 is FVKESK. The CDR3 loop spans 16 amino acids. V trimming: 6 bases; J trimming: 5 bases; junction bases outside the gene matches: 13. The CDR3 DNA reads as TGTGCCAGCAGACGCGGGGTTAGCGGGAGAGTGGAGACCCAGTACTTC. Its protein product is CASRRGVSGRVETQYF.

This chain links TRBV4-1 with TRBJ2-5, with D perhaps matching TRBD2 (6 bases). V was clipped by 4 bases and J by 1 base, with 10 bases between them. Germline assignment: CDR1 MGHRA and CDR2 YSYEKL. The CDR3 is made up of 14 amino acids. CDR3 in DNA: TGCGCCAGCAGCCTCAGAGCGGGCCAAGAGACCCAGTACTTC. Translated, it gives CASSLRAGQETQYF.

This clone has just a few counts. The rearrangement uses TRBV4-1 and TRBJ1-6, with a tentative D call TRBD1 (5 bases). The germline V and J ends were trimmed by 3 bases and 10 bases, with 16 bases remaining between them. The CDR3 is made up of 15 amino acids. Germline lookup yields CDR1 MGHRA and CDR2 YSYEKL. The CDR3 coding sequence is TGCGCCAGCAGCCAGGCAGGGTTGATCGGCTCACCCCTCCACTTT. Translating gives CASSQAGLIGSPLHF.

The rearrangement uses TRBV25-1 and TRBJ2-7; 9 bases match TRBD2. This CDR3 comprises 14 residues. CDR1 is MGHDK and CDR2 is SYGVNS in the germline V gene. V was pared by 7 bases and J by 2 bases, with 6 bases of the junction left unmatched. This chain's CDR3 is CASTSAGGTYEQYF. For the CDR3, the DNA is TGTGCCAGCACCTCGGCGGGGGGGACCTACGAGCAGTACTTC.